This T cell receptor beta chain was recovered during a study of identical twins. CDR1 and CDR2 (germline): MNHEY, SVGEGT. This CDR3 comprises 13 residues. V was trimmed by 5 bases and J by 11 bases, leaving 16 bases between them. The cDNA had a unique molecular identifier and a template-switch universal primer site. MiXCR was run by TCRdb on the 5' RACE reads, yielding one entry per CDR3 protein. Seen here are around 550,000 distinct CDR3 sequences, 12% to 15% observed once, and the top ten hold roughly 0.4%. A few counts support this clonotype. These same data were also listed under a study on yellow fever vaccine responses in identical twins.

The TCR sequence derives from a woman under 30 in good health. Sequencing used CD4+ T cells sorted from blood. The chain links TRBV6-2 or TRBV6-3 to TRBJ1-5; D not resolved. CDR3 sequence: CASSPDAVMAQHF. The CDR3 coding sequence is TGTGCCAGCAGTCCCGACGCAGTTATGGCCCAGCATTTT.